The sample holds many counts of the clone carrying this TCR beta chain. Clinical symptoms, serum thyroxine, TRAb, thyroid ultrasound and orbital computed tomography determined diagnosis. This sample stems from a study of Graves' ophthalmopathy and Graves' hyperthyroidism. The TCR beta CDR3 regions underwent amplification from RNA transcripts. An initial RT-PCR round employing HTBI primers preceded a second-round multiplex PCR. TCRdb called the multiplex PCR reads again in MiXCR, with one record for every CDR3 protein. The sample lists hundreds of thousands of distinct CDR3 sequences, about a fifth occurring once. This receptor was obtained from a woman aged 18-30 years with stable Graves' hyperthyroidism. Some clones in this sample may be carry-over from other donors' samples. Material: peripheral blood.

The DNA for the CDR3 is TGTGCCAGCAGCGCCTGGGCCTCTACCTACGAGCAGTACTTC. Protein: CASSAWASTYEQYF. V is TRBV9 and J is TRBJ2-7; D gene ambiguous. The CDR3 covers 14 residues. The germline V and J ends were trimmed by 3 bases and 2 bases, with 12 bases remaining between them. Germline V gene lookup returns CDR1 SGDLS and CDR2 YYNGEE.